This entry lists 25 T cell receptor beta chains sequenced from one sample in a study of beta chain features in type 1 diabetes. Study-wide results and caveats: The study found moderately but significantly shorter TCRB CDR3s in all four CD4+ subsets of Type 1 diabetes patients.

Their antigens remain unidentified. Every isolated RNA sample was fully reverse transcribed, so sequencing captured expressed TCRB transcripts. This table comes from immunoSEQ multiplex PCR, and its TCRdb copy is limited to in-frame clones, with some not included. The sample has hundreds of thousands of clones, over 10% seen once; the top ten hold less than 0.025%. The material sequenced was naive CD4+ T cells from blood. These receptors were taken from a man aged 18-30 years with type 1 diabetes.

This clone has more than one count but fewer than ten. At the DNA level, this CDR3 is encoded by other sequences in the same sample as well. The V call is TRBV7-2, the J call TRBJ2-1, with 8 bases that match TRBD1. CDR1 SGHTA and CDR2 FQGNSA come from the germline V gene. CDR3 length equals 15 residues. J gave up 1 base and V 1 base, and 0 bases lay outside the gene matches. The CDR3 protein is CASSLDRGSYNEQFF. CDR3 coding DNA: TGTGCCAGCAGCTTAGACAGGGGGTCCTACAATGAGCAGTTCTTC.

CDR3 in DNA: TGTGCCAGCAGCCGGACGGGACAGACAGATACGCAGTATTTT. Amino acids: CASSRTGQTDTQYF. The chain employs TRBV6-5 and TRBJ2-3, with TRBD1 matching 7 bases. The V and J ends lost 6 bases and 3 bases, in that order; junction bases with no gene match: 6. This CDR3 region has 14 residues. CDR1 is MNHEY, CDR2 SVGAGI, per germline.

CDR3 amino acids: CAWSVPGRGLYGYTF. For the CDR3, the DNA is TGTGCCTGGAGTGTACCAGGCAGGGGGCTTTATGGCTACACCTTC. This sequence joins TRBV30 and TRBJ1-2; 8 nucleotides align to TRBD1. This CDR3 comprises 15 residues. Germline trimming cut 0 bases from V and 5 bases from J; bases unmatched to any gene: 8. Germline V gives CDR1 GTSNPN, CDR2 SVGIG (reference sequence).

This clone showed up just a few times. This rearrangement joins TRBV18 to TRBJ1-1; D remains unclear. The CDR3 extends over 14 amino acids. From germline, CDR1 is KGHSH and CDR2 LQKENI. Deletions cut 3 bases from V and 0 bases from J, with 8 bases between. This chain's CDR3 is CASSPQEVNTEAFF. CDR3 DNA: TGTGCCAGCTCACCCCAGGAAGTGAACACTGAAGCTTTCTTT.

This clone has more than one count but fewer than ten. This chain connects TRBV6-5 to TRBJ1-1; the D gene is possibly TRBD1 (6 bases). Germline V gives CDR1 MNHEY, CDR2 SVGAGI. This CDR3 region has 12 residues. The V end was cut by 5 bases, the J end by 9 bases, with 13 bases between. CDR3 bases: TGTGCCAGCAGTGAGGCGGACAGAAAAGCTTTCTTT. It encodes CASSEADRKAFF.

This clone was seen a few times. The V gene is TRBV30, the J gene TRBJ1-3; TRBD1 might be the D (6 bases). The V gene's germline CDR1 is GTSNPN and CDR2 SVGIG (reference sequence). CDR3 length equals 15 residues. The V end lost 5 bases, the J end lost 2 bases, and 16 bases lay between the germline ends. The CDR3 reads CAWGRGGTAGNTIYF. DNA of the CDR3: TGTGCCTGGGGTCGTGGGGGCACGGCTGGAAACACCATATATTTT.

This clone occurred a few times. The chain recombines TRBV6-6 with TRBJ1-5; D possibly corresponds to TRBD1 (5 bases). The CDR3 totals 13 residues. CDR1 and CDR2 from the germline V gene are MNHNY and SVGAGI (reference sequence). V was cut by 2 bases and J by 6 bases, with 8 bases left in between. This chain's CDR3 is CASSYGGSQPQHF. The DNA for the CDR3 is TGTGCCAGCAGTTACGGGGGAAGTCAGCCCCAGCATTTT.

The rearrangement uses TRBV11-1 and TRBJ1-1; D is unresolved. V lost 7 bases and J 1 base, leaving 13 bases between the germline ends. Per the germline V gene, CDR1 is SGHAT and CDR2 is FQDESV (reference sequence). This CDR3 contains 14 residues. The chain's CDR3 is CASTGRLPNTEAFF. DNA for the CDR3: TGTGCCAGCACCGGACGACTCCCGAACACTGAAGCTTTCTTT.

This clone has a handful of counts. The rearrangement uses TRBV14 and TRBJ2-5; D perhaps matches TRBD2 (5 bases). Trimming pared 0 bases from V and 7 bases from J, leaving 18 bases between. Germline CDR1 is SGHDN and CDR2 is FVKESK. The CDR3 totals 16 residues. The CDR3 protein is CASSQDAARGERTQYF. CDR3 DNA sequence: TGTGCCAGCAGCCAAGATGCCGCCCGGGGAGAAAGGACCCAGTACTTC. Supplemented by reference TRBV14 and TRBJ2-5, the full variable domain reads EAGVTQFPSHSVIEKGQTVTLRCDPISGHDNLYWYRRVMGKEIKFLLHFVKESKQDESGMPNNRFLAERTGGTYSTLKVQPAELEDSGVYFCASSQDAARGERTQYFGPGTRLLVL.

This clone has a handful of counts. The gene calls are TRBV4-1 and TRBJ2-7; D is uncertain. V was shortened by 5 bases and J by 9 bases, with 17 bases between the two germline ends. The length of the CDR3 is 13 residues. From germline, CDR1 is MGHRA and CDR2 YSYEKL. CDR3 nucleotides: TGCGCCAGCAGCGACACAGTGGACGATAGGCAGTACTTC. It codes for CASSDTVDDRQYF.

J is TRBJ1-4 and V is TRBV7-6; 7 bases agree with TRBD1. The CDR3 is 13 residues long. V dropped 8 bases and J dropped 3; count of bases not matched to a gene: 3. In germline, CDR1 is SGHVS, CDR2 FNYEAQ. CDR3 in DNA: TGTGCCAGCTCCGGGACAGCTAATGAAAAACTGTTTTTT. It is translated as CASSGTANEKLFF.

The rearrangement joins TRBV5-1 to TRBJ1-1, with a weak D call TRBD1 (6 bases). The CDR3 length is 14 residues. V was clipped by 0 bases and J by 5 bases, with 11 bases between them. CDR1 and CDR2 (germline): SGHRS, YFSETQ. This CDR3 reads CASSLEPGETEAFF. The DNA for the CDR3 is TGCGCCAGCAGCTTGGAACCAGGGGAAACTGAAGCTTTCTTT.

This chain links TRBV27 with TRBJ2-7; 11 bases line up with TRBD1. CDR3 length: 17 residues. The germline V gene has CDR1 MNHEY and CDR2 SMNVEV (reference sequence). The trim removed 6 bases at V and 3 bases at J, leaving 13 bases unmatched. CDR3 in DNA: TGTGCCAGCAGCCGCCAGGTGGGGACAGGGGGGGTCTACGAGCAGTACTTC. Its translation: CASSRQVGTGGVYEQYF.

The chain recombines TRBV4-1 with TRBJ1-2; D is unresolved. The CDR3 consists of 15 residues. Germline values: CDR1 MGHRA, CDR2 YSYEKL. Trimming removed 0 bases from V and 0 bases from J, with 8 bases in between. CDR3 nucleotides: TGCGCCAGCAGCCAAGAAGGGCGTACTAACTATGGCTACACCTTC. It is translated as CASSQEGRTNYGYTF.

V is TRBV10-1 and J is TRBJ2-1, with 8 bases matching TRBD2. CDR3 length: 12 amino acids. Germline V gene sequence: CDR1 WNHNN, CDR2 SYGVQD (reference sequence). V trimming: 4 bases; J trimming: 9 bases; junction bases outside the gene matches: 2. CDR3 protein: CASSVLAGEQFF. The CDR3 DNA is TGCGCCAGCAGTGTTCTAGCGGGTGAGCAGTTCTTC.

This clone was counted a few times. V is TRBV10-3 and J is TRBJ1-4, with D possibly matching TRBD1 (5 bases). CDR1 and CDR2 from the germline V gene are ENHRY and SYGVKD. This CDR3 contains 13 residues. CDR3: CAAGAGANEKLFF. Written as DNA, the CDR3 is TGTGCAGCCGGGGCGGGTGCTAATGAAAAACTGTTTTTT.

The chain joins TRBV9 to TRBJ2-3; D perhaps matches TRBD1 (5 bases). V was clipped by 0 bases and J by 2 bases, with 10 bases between them. Per germline, CDR1 SGDLS and CDR2 YYNGEE. The CDR3 totals 15 residues. For the CDR3, the DNA is TGTGCCAGCAGCGTAGGCAGGGTCCTCACAGATACGCAGTATTTT. Encoded protein: CASSVGRVLTDTQYF. Full variable domain (rest looked up from reference TRBV9 and TRBJ2-3): DSGVTQTPKHLITATGQRVTLRCSPRSGDLSVYWYQQSLDQGLQFLIQYYNGEERAKGNILERFSAQQFPDLHSELNLSSLELGDSALYFCASSVGRVLTDTQYFGPGTRLTVL.

This clone was detected a few times. The CDR3 coding sequence is TGTGCCAGCAGCTTGTCGGGGGCCCCCACAGATACGCAGTATTTT. Its translation is CASSLSGAPTDTQYF. V gene TRBV7-9 combines with J gene TRBJ2-3; either TRBD1 or TRBD2 may supply D (6 bases each). The germline V gene encodes CDR1 SEHNR and CDR2 FQNEAQ (reference sequence). The CDR3 has 15 residues. The V gene lost 3 bases and the J gene lost 2 bases, with 12 bases spanning the gap.

About this clone: Within the sample, other DNA sequences also encode this same CDR3. This chain uses TRBV5-1 with TRBJ1-6, with D unresolved. The CDR3 has 13 residues. Germline-derived CDR1 and CDR2 are SGHRS and YFSETQ. The V end lost 0 bases, the J end lost 13 bases, and 11 bases lay between the germline ends. CDR3 loop: CASSLAGRSPLHF. The CDR3, as DNA: TGCGCCAGCAGCTTGGCCGGCCGCTCGCCCCTCCACTTT.

V and J are TRBV2 and TRBJ1-4; D unresolved. The V and J ends lost 6 bases and 6 bases respectively, with 5 bases between them. CDR1 and CDR2 from the germline V gene are SNHLY and FYNNEI. This CDR3 has 11 residues. The CDR3 region has the DNA TGTGCCAGCAGCCCGGATGAAAAACTGTTTTTT. This sequence encodes CASSPDEKLFF.

V and J are TRBV18 and TRBJ2-1; the D is unclear. The V and J ends lost 3 bases and 6 bases respectively, with 18 bases between them. Germline-derived CDR1 and CDR2 are KGHSH and LQKENI. The CDR3 consists of 16 residues. CDR3 in amino acids: CASSPQSGPSGNEQFF. The DNA for the CDR3 is TGTGCCAGCTCACCTCAGTCCGGACCTTCAGGCAATGAGCAGTTCTTC.

J is TRBJ1-1 and V is TRBV29-1; no clear D gene. The germline V gene encodes CDR1 SQVTM and CDR2 ANQGSEA. The CDR3 has 14 amino acids. Trimming shortened V by 7 bases and J by 1 base, and 16 bases separated the two germline ends. CDR3 sequence (DNA): TGCAGCGCTTCCCACCGGGCGGAGAACACTGAAGCTTTCTTT. Translated: CSASHRAENTEAFF. The full variable domain, rest sourced from reference TRBV29-1 and TRBJ1-1, is SAVISQKPSRDICQRGTSLTIQCQVDSQVTMMFWYRQQPGQSLTLIATANQGSEATYESGFVIDKFPISRPNLTFSTLTVSNMSPEDSSIYLCSASHRAENTEAFFGQGTRLTVV.

This chain links TRBV11-1 with TRBJ1-1, with TRBD1 as a possible D gene (5 bases). Germline CDR1 is SGHAT and CDR2 is FQDESV (reference sequence). The CDR3 is made up of 13 amino acids. With 5 bases removed from V and 6 bases from J, the gap between germline ends came to 13 bases. The CDR3 DNA follows: TGTGCCAGCAGCCCCGGGACGGCGTCTGAAGCTTTCTTT. It yields the protein CASSPGTASEAFF. Combining the CDR3 with reference TRBV11-1 and TRBJ1-1 gives the whole variable domain EAEVAQSPRYKITEKSQAVAFWCDPISGHATLYWYRQILGQGPELLVQFQDESVVDDSQLPKDRFSAERLKGVDSTLKIQPAELGDSAMYLCASSPGTASEAFFGQGTRLTVV.

The chain links TRBV27 to TRBJ2-5; 8 nucleotides align to TRBD1. The germline V gene has CDR1 MNHEY and CDR2 SMNVEV (reference sequence). V was clipped by 6 bases and J by 5 bases; unmatched bases: 5. This CDR3 is built from 13 residues. In DNA form, the CDR3 reads TGTGCCAGCAGGGCTCAGGGGGCCGAGACCCAGTACTTC. Protein sequence: CASRAQGAETQYF.

This clone was counted between two and nine times. CDR3 region: CASSLVIGFDYGYTF. The CDR3 coding sequence is TGTGCCAGCAGCTTAGTAATAGGGTTCGACTATGGCTACACCTTC. The J gene is TRBJ1-2, the V gene TRBV7-9; D gene unclear. Germline values: CDR1 SEHNR, CDR2 FQNEAQ (reference sequence). This CDR3 region has 15 residues. The V end was cut by 1 base, the J end by 3 bases, with 12 bases between.